This T cell receptor beta chain was retrieved from a study of blood T cell repertoires in COVID-19. Across the whole study: PBMCs, B-cell-depleted T cells, or T cells provided the cDNA or gDNA that made up the material.

V shed 2 bases and J shed 5 bases, with 9 bases lying between them. Per the germline V gene, CDR1 is SGHDN and CDR2 is FVKESK. This CDR3 is 13 amino acids long. Per the original data handling: How many nucleated cells were present was estimated from reference gene primer amplification. Clones were read by immunoSEQ multiplex PCR, and TCRdb kept only the in-frame ones, dropping some. The D gene and trimming were derived from the DNA, and the V and J assignments and clone size from that table. The sample holds around 40,000 clones; about 94% are singletons and the top ten take roughly 3.7%. This clonotype originated in a human donor with active COVID-19. The donor label of this sample is uncertain. Material: peripheral blood. J is TRBJ1-2 and V is TRBV14; TRBD1 might be the D (5 bases). In nucleotides, the CDR3 is TGTGCCAGCAGCCAACGCAGGGATTATGGCTACACCTTC. It translates to CASSQRRDYGYTF.